A selection of T cell receptor beta chains follows, all from one sample in a study of T cells in Graves' hyperthyroidism and ophthalmopathy. Using its own MiXCR run on the multiplex PCR reads, TCRdb lists one record per CDR3 protein. The table has approximately 600,000 distinct CDR3 sequences, less than 25% seen once. Sample: blood. Receptor source: a man in his thirties or forties with Graves' ophthalmopathy. Each CDR3 is given with its conserved first and last residue. Each record gives: J gene, V gene, clone size, D gene, CDR3 DNA, CDR3 protein. A D gene is named only where the DNA matches it firmly. Clone size, where shown, is once, few, many, or a class for clones that have expanded.

TRBJ1-5 | TRBV20-1 | few | TRBD1 | TGCAGTGCTAGACCCCTACAGGGGGCGCCGAATCAGCCCCAGCATTTT | CSARPLQGAPNQPQHF
TRBJ2-5 | TRBV15 | few | NA | TGTGCCACCAGCAGGGGAGGAGAGATTGGCCAAGAGACCCAGTACTTC | CATSRGGEIGQETQYF
TRBJ1-2 | TRBV20-1 | many | NA | TGCAGTGCTGCTTCGGGCCTCGCTTATGGCTACACCTTC | CSAASGLAYGYTF
TRBJ2-3 | TRBV4-3 | NA | TRBD2 | TGCGCCAGCAGCCGCCAGAGCGGGAGATTAGATACGCAGTATTTT | CASSRQSGRLDTQYF
TRBJ2-7 | TRBV20-1 | many | TRBD2 | TGCAGTGCTAGCAGAGCCTCCTCCGGGACTAGGGCCTACGAGCAGTACTTC | CSASRASSGTRAYEQYF
TRBJ2-2 | TRBV19 | NA | TRBD2 | TGTGCCAGTAGGGCTAGCGGGAGAGATTCCGGGGAGCTGTTTTTT | CASRASGRDSGELFF
TRBJ2-1 | TRBV20-1 | few | NA | TGCAGTGCTAAACGAGGCTTCCAAGGGTACAATGAGCAGTTCTTC | CSAKRGFQGYNEQFF
TRBJ2-1 | TRBV11-2 | NA | TRBD2 | TGTGCCAGCAGCGTAGCTAGCGGGCCGGGGGTGCAGTTCTTC | CASSVASGPGVQFF
TRBJ2-3 | TRBV6-2/TRBV6-3 | NA | NA | TGTGCCAGCAGCGCAACTAGCCGGGACGCGCAGTATTTT | CASSATSRDAQYF
TRBJ2-7 | TRBV5-1 | few | NA | TGCGCCAGCAGCTTGGGCCGCAGGGAGGATTACGAGCAGTACTTC | CASSLGRREDYEQYF
TRBJ2-1 | TRBV30 | NA | TRBD1 | TGTGCCTGGACCTACTGGGGGACAGGGGATGGTTGGAATGAGCAGTTCTTC | CAWTYWGTGDGWNEQFF
TRBJ2-5 | TRBV20-1 | NA | TRBD2 | TGCAGTGCTAAGGGGTCTAGCGGAGTGTACCAAGAGACCCAGTACTTC | CSAKGSSGVYQETQYF
TRBJ1-2 | TRBV5-1 | few | NA | TGCGCCAGCAGCTTGGCCCGAGGGAATATGGGCTACACCTTC | CASSLARGNMGYTF
TRBJ2-1 | TRBV20-1 | few | NA | TGCAGTGCTAGAGACTCCTTATACAATGAGCAGTTCTTC | CSARDSLYNEQFF
TRBJ1-1 | TRBV30 | few | NA | TGTGCCTGGAGTCGGGGCCCGACCACTGAAGCTTTCTTT | CAWSRGPTTEAFF
TRBJ2-7 | TRBV20-1 | NA | NA | TGCAGTGCTAGCGACGGAGAGACCTCCTACGAGCAGTACTTC | CSASDGETSYEQYF
TRBJ2-1 | TRBV4-3 | few | TRBD2 | TGCGCCAGCAGCCAAGATTATCGTGGGGGGGGACTGCTCTACAATGAGCAGTTCTTC | CASSQDYRGGGLLYNEQFF
TRBJ2-2 | TRBV20-1 | NA | NA | TGCAGTGCTAAGAGCGGCACCGGGGAGCTGTTTTTT | CSAKSGTGELFF
TRBJ2-7 | TRBV18 | many | NA | TGTGCCAGCTCACCATGGGGTTCCGACGAGCAGTACTTC | CASSPWGSDEQYF
TRBJ1-1 | TRBV11-3 | many | NA | TGTGCCAGCAGCTTTGAGGAAAGCACTGAAGCTTTCTTT | CASSFEESTEAFF
TRBJ1-4 | TRBV12-3/TRBV12-4 | few | NA | TGTGCCAGCAGTTTGCGAAACCGAGAGGAAAAACTGTTTTTT | CASSLRNREEKLFF
TRBJ2-7 | TRBV4-1 | few | NA | TGCGCCAGCAGCCATACCCGGACAGCCGGCTACGAGCAGTACTTC | CASSHTRTAGYEQYF
TRBJ2-7 | TRBV5-1 | few | NA | TGCGCCAGCAGCCCTGAGGGGGGGGTAATTACCTACGAGCAGTACTTC | CASSPEGGVITYEQYF
TRBJ2-2 | TRBV6-1 | NA | TRBD1 | TGTGCCAGCAGTGAACGACAGGGCTTATTCAACACCGGGGAGCTGTTTTTT | CASSERQGLFNTGELFF
TRBJ2-3 | TRBV28 | NA | NA | TGTGCCAACATCGAGTCGGATACGCAGTATTTT | CANIESDTQYF
TRBJ1-2 | TRBV6-2/TRBV6-3 | few | NA | TGTGCCAGCAGTTATCATCGTGTCAGGGGCAACTATGGCTACACCTTC | CASSYHRVRGNYGYTF
TRBJ2-1 | TRBV29-1 | few | TRBD2 | TGCAGCGTGATAATTAGCGGGAGAACCTACAATGAGCAGTTCTTC | CSVIISGRTYNEQFF
TRBJ2-1 | TRBV4-1 | few | NA | TGCGCCAGCAGCCCCTCCCTGCACCTCGCCTACAATGAGCAGTTCTTC | CASSPSLHLAYNEQFF
TRBJ2-7 | TRBV6-1 | NA | TRBD1 | TGTGCCAGCGTCGCAGGGGGCTCCGAGCAGTACTTC | CASVAGGSEQYF
TRBJ2-7 | TRBV10-3 | NA | TRBD2 | TGTGCCGTCAGCCGTGGACTAGCCGCTGACGGCGAGCAGTACTTC | CAVSRGLAADGEQYF
TRBJ2-1 | TRBV6-1 | many | NA | TGTGCCAGCAGAGTTAGCGGCTCCTACAATGAGCAGTTCTTC | CASRVSGSYNEQFF
TRBJ2-1 | TRBV2 | many | TRBD2 | TGTGCCAGCAAGGAAACTAGCGGGATCCGCAATGAGCAGTTCTTC | CASKETSGIRNEQFF
TRBJ2-1 | TRBV6-9 | NA | TRBD2 | TGTGCCAGCAGTTACGGAGACCGGGACTACTACAATGAGCAGTTCTTC | CASSYGDRDYYNEQFF
TRBJ2-7 | TRBV28 | many | NA | TGTGCCAGCAGTTTATTGCGGGCGAGCTCCTACGAGCAGTACTTC | CASSLLRASSYEQYF
TRBJ1-4 | TRBV29-1 | NA | NA | TGCAGCGTTGAAGACAGCTTCAATGAAAAACTGTTTTTT | CSVEDSFNEKLFF
TRBJ1-1 | TRBV7-2 | many | NA | TGTGCCAGCAGCTTAGTACCTCAGGGACTAATGAACACTGAAGCTTTCTTT | CASSLVPQGLMNTEAFF
TRBJ2-1 | TRBV12-3/TRBV12-4 | many | TRBD2 | TGTGCCAGCAGCATTAGCGGGGCCTCCTACAATGAGCAGTTCTTC | CASSISGASYNEQFF
TRBJ1-1 | TRBV18 | many | NA | TGTGCCAGCTCACCTGACGGGGGGTTAGGCGCTTTCTTT | CASSPDGGLGAFF
TRBJ2-1 | TRBV20-1 | few | NA | TGCAGTGCCGTGACCTATCCGGGGGGCGCATACAATGAGCAGTTCTTC | CSAVTYPGGAYNEQFF
TRBJ2-7 | TRBV27 | few | TRBD2 | TGTGCCAGCTGGTTAGCGGGAGGGCGCGAGCAGTACTTC | CASWLAGGREQYF
TRBJ1-5 | TRBV20-1 | few | NA | TGCAGTGTTAGAGATCTCTTGGGTCAGCCCCAGCATTTT | CSVRDLLGQPQHF
TRBJ2-7 | TRBV2 | NA | TRBD1 | TGTGCCAGCAGTCCGGGACAGTCATACGAGCAGTGCTTC | CASSPGQSYEQCF
TRBJ2-1 | TRBV12-3/TRBV12-4 | NA | NA | TGTGCCAGCGTCGGCGGGATTCTTAGCTCCTACAATGAGCAGTTCTTC | CASVGGILSSYNEQFF
TRBJ2-1 | TRBV6-1 | NA | TRBD2 | TGTGCCAGCAACCGGGGGACTAGCGGGAGCAATGAGCAGTTCTTC | CASNRGTSGSNEQFF
TRBJ2-2 | TRBV11-3 | few | NA | TGTGCCAGCAGTGGACGGGACGGCCCCACCGGGGAGCTGTTTTTT | CASSGRDGPTGELFF
TRBJ2-2 | TRBV7-9 | NA | NA | TGTGCCAGCAGCTTACGGGATAACACCGGGGAGCTGTTTTTT | CASSLRDNTGELFF
TRBJ2-2 | TRBV12-3/TRBV12-4 | few | NA | TGTGCCAGCAGTTCCTCCGGGGGCTACGTGAACACCGGGGAGCTGTTTTTT | CASSSSGGYVNTGELFF
TRBJ1-4 | TRBV6-5 | NA | NA | TGTGCCAGCAGTTCCTCCCGGGGGTTAGGTGAGAATGAAAAACTGTTTTTT | CASSSSRGLGENEKLFF
TRBJ1-4 | TRBV29-1 | NA | TRBD1 | TGCAGCGGATGGGACAGGGCAGGTGAAAAACTGTTTTTT | CSGWDRAGEKLFF